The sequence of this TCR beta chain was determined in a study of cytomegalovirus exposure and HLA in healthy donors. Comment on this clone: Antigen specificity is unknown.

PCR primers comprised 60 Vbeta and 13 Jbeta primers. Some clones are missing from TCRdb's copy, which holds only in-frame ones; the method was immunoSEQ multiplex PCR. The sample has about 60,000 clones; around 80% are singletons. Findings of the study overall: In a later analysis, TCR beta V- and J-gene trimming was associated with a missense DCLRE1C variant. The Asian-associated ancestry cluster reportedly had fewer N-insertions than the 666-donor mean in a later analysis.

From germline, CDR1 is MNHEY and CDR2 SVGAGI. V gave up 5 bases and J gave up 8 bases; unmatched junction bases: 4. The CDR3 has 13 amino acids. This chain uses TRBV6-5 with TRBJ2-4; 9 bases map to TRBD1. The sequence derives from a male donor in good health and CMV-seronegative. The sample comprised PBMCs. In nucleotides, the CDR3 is TGTGCCAGCAGTGACAGGGGGAGGTACATTCAGTACTTC. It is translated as CASSDRGRYIQYF.